These T cell receptor beta chains were read from a single sample in a study of blood T cell repertoires in COVID-19. Profiled with immunoSEQ multiplex PCR; TCRdb holds only in-frame clones, not every one. The sample has about 100,000 clones; just under 80% are singletons. The sample was peripheral blood. These receptors originate from a man between 65 and 79 years old with active or convalescent COVID-19. Both conserved end residues are part of each CDR3. The D gene is left open where the match is weak. Clone sizes are given selectively: once, few, many, or a class where the clone is expanded.

clone_size,d_call,j_call,v_call,cdr3_aa,cdr3_nt
NA,TRBD1,TRBJ2-1,TRBV3-1/TRBV3-2,CASSRQQGAVANEQFF,TGTGCCAGCAGCCGCCAACAGGGGGCGGTGGCTAATGAGCAGTTCTTC
NA,NA,TRBJ1-6,TRBV7-8,CASSLGGRGRSSYNSPLHF,TGTGCCAGCAGCTTAGGAGGAAGGGGGAGAAGCTCCTATAATTCACCCCTCCACTTT
NA,TRBD1,TRBJ1-4,TRBV28,CASSFMLQGDEKLFF,TGTGCCAGCAGTTTCATGTTACAGGGGGATGAAAAACTGTTTTTT
NA,NA,TRBJ1-6,TRBV6-1,CASSGGGAGSSYNSPLHF,TGTGCCAGCAGTGGAGGCGGGGCGGGAAGCTCCTATAATTCACCCCTCCACTTT
once,NA,TRBJ2-7,TRBV15,CATSPQGIFDEQYF,TGTGCCACCAGCCCCCAGGGGATTTTCGACGAGCAGTACTTC
NA,NA,TRBJ1-2,TRBV28,CASSRSGGSGGYTF,TGTGCCAGCAGTCGCTCGGGGGGTTCCGGTGGCTACACCTTC
NA,TRBD1,TRBJ2-7,TRBV6-6,CASTRQGYEQYF,TGTGCCAGCACACGACAGGGGTACGAGCAGTACTTC
NA,NA,TRBJ2-1,TRBV5-1,CASSLLRYNEQFF,TGCGCCAGCAGCTTGTTGAGGTACAATGAGCAGTTCTTC
NA,TRBD2,TRBJ2-5,TRBV25-1,CASTGLAYQETQYF,TGTGCCAGCACGGGACTAGCGTACCAAGAGACCCAGTACTTC
NA,TRBD1,TRBJ1-5,TRBV19,CASRYGQGGQPQHF,TGTGCCAGTAGGTACGGACAGGGCGGTCAGCCCCAGCATTTT
NA,NA,TRBJ2-5,TRBV5-5,CASNPPDNQETQYF,TGTGCCAGCAACCCTCCGGACAACCAAGAGACCCAGTACTTC
NA,NA,TRBJ1-5,TRBV7-2,CASSFQGGKEPQHF,TGTGCCAGCAGCTTTCAAGGGGGAAAAGAGCCCCAGCATTTT
NA,NA,TRBJ2-7,TRBV5-1,CASSLGGGDYEQYF,TGCGCCAGCAGCCTGGGGGGCGGCGACTACGAGCAGTACTTC
once,TRBD1,TRBJ1-1,TRBV7-9,CASSPRGDRGLHTEAFF,TGTGCCAGCAGCCCCCGGGGGGACAGGGGGCTTCACACTGAAGCTTTCTTT
NA,NA,TRBJ1-3,TRBV6-5,CASSYSMGLGNTIYF,TGTGCCAGCAGTTACTCGATGGGGCTTGGAAACACCATATATTTT
NA,TRBD2,TRBJ2-3,TRBV4-2,CASSQLLAGGGTDTQYF,TGTGCCAGCAGCCAACTACTAGCGGGAGGAGGCACAGATACGCAGTATTTT
NA,TRBD1,TRBJ2-2,TRBV13,CASSWDRRQTGELFF,TGTGCCAGCAGCTGGGACAGACGCCAAACCGGGGAGCTGTTTTTT
NA,TRBD2,TRBJ2-7,TRBV9,CASSSTSGTTYEQYF,TGTGCCAGCAGCTCGACTAGCGGGACTACCTACGAGCAGTACTTC
NA,TRBD1,TRBJ2-6,TRBV7-2,CASSTRTGGQSGANVLTF,TGTGCCAGCAGCACTCGGACAGGGGGGCAATCTGGGGCCAACGTCCTGACTTTC
NA,TRBD1,TRBJ2-7,TRBV11-2,CASSLSGTEIYEQYF,TGTGCCAGCAGCCTTTCCGGGACAGAGATCTACGAGCAGTACTTC
NA,NA,TRBJ1-2,TRBV5-6,CASSLNPDRDYGYTF,TGTGCCAGCAGCTTAAATCCCGACAGAGACTATGGCTACACCTTC
NA,NA,TRBJ1-2,TRBV27,CASLPRGGYGYTF,TGTGCCAGCCTCCCGCGGGGAGGGTATGGCTACACCTTC
NA,TRBD1,TRBJ1-6,TRBV5-4,CASSPGTGGDSPLHF,TGTGCCAGCAGCCCCGGGACAGGTGGAGATTCACCCCTCCACTTT
many,NA,TRBJ2-3,TRBV6-2/TRBV6-3,CASSPRSQYTDTQYF,TGTGCCAGCAGTCCCCGATCCCAGTACACAGATACGCAGTATTTT
once,NA,TRBJ2-2,TRBV15,CATSRSLSGPGELFF,TGTGCCACCAGCAGAAGTCTTTCAGGGCCCGGGGAGCTGTTTTTT
NA,NA,TRBJ2-7,TRBV2,CASTQDGGYEQYF,TGTGCCAGCACCCAGGACGGGGGATACGAGCAGTACTTC
few,TRBD2,TRBJ2-1,TRBV10-3,CGTSGNDNEQFF,TGTGGGACTAGCGGGAACGACAATGAGCAGTTCTTC
NA,NA,TRBJ2-5,TRBV27,CASSLGRQETQYF,TGTGCCAGCAGTTTAGGGAGGCAAGAGACCCAGTACTTC
NA,TRBD1,TRBJ2-3,TRBV29-1,CSVTDRATDTQYF,TGCAGCGTTACTGACAGGGCAACAGATACGCAGTATTTT
NA,TRBD1,TRBJ1-5,TRBV3-1/TRBV3-2,CASSPGQGNQPQHF,TGTGCCAGCAGCCCAGGACAGGGGAATCAGCCCCAGCATTTT